Below are 21 T cell receptor beta chains sequenced from a single sample in a study of blood T cells in healthy people across ages. Alongside a J-beta primer mix, a sample-barcoded 5' primer served in a second PCR lasting roughly 6 to 11 cycles. TCRdb called the 5' RACE reads again in MiXCR, with one record for every CDR3 protein. Among about 940,000 distinct CDR3 sequences listed, 40% to 60% were seen once. Material for sequencing was blood. All receptors derive from a man aged 25-45 years in good health.

This clonotype was seen only a few times. The V call is TRBV29-1, the J call TRBJ2-5; D is uncertain. Trimming stripped 7 bases from V and 2 bases from J, with 11 bases between. This CDR3 is built from 12 residues. In germline, CDR1 is SQVTM, CDR2 ANQGSEA. As DNA, the CDR3 is TGCAGCGCTAGAGTGGGGCAAGAGACCCAGTACTTC. Protein product: CSARVGQETQYF.

The V and J genes are TRBV4-3 and TRBJ2-1; D is undetermined. The germline V gene has CDR1 LGHNA and CDR2 YSLEER. Trimming removed 1 base at V and 0 bases at J, with 10 bases between. The CDR3 loop spans 16 amino acids. The CDR3: CASSQVGTLSYNEQFF. CDR3 nucleotides: TGCGCCAGCAGCCAAGTTGGAACCCTCTCCTACAATGAGCAGTTCTTC.

This chain uses TRBV9 with TRBJ2-4; TRBD2 matches 13 bases. The V segment lost 2 bases and the J segment 8 bases; nucleotides outside the gene matches: 13. The CDR3 covers 18 residues. CDR1 and CDR2 from the germline V gene are SGDLS and YYNGEE. This CDR3 is CASSVRGGTSGDQDIQYF. The CDR3 DNA is TGTGCCAGCAGCGTTCGAGGTGGGACTAGCGGGGATCAGGACATTCAGTACTTC.

This clonotype occurred a few times. The rearrangement links TRBV9 to TRBJ2-1; D may be TRBD2 (7 bases). Germline-derived CDR1 and CDR2 are SGDLS and YYNGEE. The length of the CDR3 is 15 residues. The V and J ends lost 0 bases and 4 bases respectively, with 11 bases between them. In nucleotides, the CDR3 is TGTGCCAGCAGCGTAGAACGGGGGGCTTACAATGAGCAGTTCTTC. Translating it yields CASSVERGAYNEQFF.

This chain uses TRBV12-3 or TRBV12-4 with TRBJ2-7; the match to TRBD1 covers 8 bases. V shed 5 bases and J 3 bases; nucleotides not matched to a gene: 6. The CDR3 has 14 amino acids. CDR3 in amino acids: CASSRAGTGYEQYF. For the CDR3, the DNA is TGTGCCAGCAGTAGAGCCGGGACAGGCTACGAGCAGTACTTC.

The gene calls are TRBV4-3 and TRBJ2-2; 8 bases are a match to TRBD2. J lost 3 bases, V lost 6 bases, and 9 bases had no gene match. In germline, CDR1 is LGHNA, CDR2 YSLEER. The CDR3 contains 16 residues. This CDR3 is CASSLQSGGHTGELFF. The CDR3 DNA reads TGCGCCAGCAGTCTTCAAAGCGGGGGTCACACCGGGGAGCTGTTTTTT.

Only one count was recorded for this clonotype. This chain joins TRBV10-3 and TRBJ1-6, with TRBD1 as a possible D gene (6 bases). V lost 10 bases, J lost 10 bases, and 17 bases lay in between. The length of the CDR3 is 13 residues. The germline CDR1 and CDR2 sequences are ENHRY and SYGVKD. The CDR3 loop is CATEGGSNSPLHF. The CDR3 region has the DNA TGTGCCACGGAAGGGGGGTCAAACTCACCCCTCCACTTT.

This clonotype appeared many times. The chain carries TRBV18 and TRBJ2-7, with 7 bases that match TRBD1. Germline CDR1 reads KGHSH; CDR2 reads LQKENI. CDR3 length: 18 amino acids. After removal of 5 bases from V and 0 bases from J, the junction contained 16 bases not matched to a gene. CDR3 nucleotide sequence: TGTGCCAGCTCATCTACCATCGCGAAGGGACAGAGCTCCTACGAGCAGTACTTC. It codes for CASSSTIAKGQSSYEQYF.

V usage is TRBV6-5 and J usage is TRBJ2-7; D uncertain. Trimming left V 0 bases short and J 2 bases short, with 11 bases between. Germline-derived CDR1 and CDR2 are MNHEY and SVGAGI. The CDR3 is made up of 15 amino acids. Here the CDR3 reads CASSYSSWETYEQYF. In DNA form, the CDR3 reads TGTGCCAGCAGTTACTCGAGTTGGGAAACCTACGAGCAGTACTTC.

This clonotype has just one count. The chain recombines TRBV21-1 with TRBJ1-1; TRBD1 was called by the table and not checked on the DNA. TRBV21-1 counts as a pseudogene. The length of the CDR3 is 20 residues. The CDR3, as DNA: TGTGCCAGCAGCGTTCCACGGGTTGGGACCAACCTATGTATGAACACTGAAGCTTTCTTT. Amino acid sequence: CASSVPRVGTNLCMNTEAFF.

The J gene is TRBJ1-2, the V gene TRBV7-9; 7 bases map to TRBD1. Germline lookup yields CDR1 SEHNR and CDR2 FQNEAQ (reference sequence). The CDR3 is 15 residues long. The V gene end was trimmed by 5 bases and the J gene end by 5 bases; junction bases not matched to a gene: 11. The CDR3 DNA follows: TGTGCCAGCAGCACTACAACAGGGGAAGGGTATGGCTACACCTTC. It is translated as CASSTTTGEGYGYTF.

The chain recombines TRBV20-1 with TRBJ2-1, with 9 positions matching TRBD2. The last part of the DNA fits TRBJ2-7 better; the J call may be wrong. The CDR3 consists of 14 residues. The germline CDR1 and CDR2 sequences are DFQATT and SNEGSKA (reference sequence). The CDR3 loop is CSARGPSGDLEQYF. CDR3 nucleotides: TGCAGTGCTAGAGGGCCTAGCGGGGATCTCGAGCAGTACTTC.

The chain links TRBV7-9 to TRBJ2-3; 10 bases are shared with TRBD2. The germline V gene encodes CDR1 SEHNR and CDR2 FQNEAQ (reference sequence). The CDR3 contains 18 residues. J gave up 4 bases and V 3 bases, and 13 bases lay outside the gene matches. The CDR3, as DNA: TGTGCCAGCAGCTTGTCTAGCGGGGGTTTCGGTATTCCAGATACGCAGTATTTT. Translation gives CASSLSSGGFGIPDTQYF. The variable domain in full, with the rest retrieved from reference TRBV7-9 and TRBJ2-3, is DTGVSQNPRHKITKRGQNVTFRCDPISEHNRLYWYRQTLGQGPEFLTYFQNEAQLEKSRLLSDRFSAERPKGSFSTLEIQRTEQGDSAMYLCASSLSSGGFGIPDTQYFGPGTRLTVL.

V and J are TRBV12-3 or TRBV12-4 and TRBJ2-1, with 10 bases fitting TRBD2. The CDR3 is 14 residues long. V dropped 10 bases and J dropped 9; count of bases not matched to a gene: 12. In DNA, the CDR3 is TGTGCCAACAGACGAGCGGGGGGGCAGGGTGAGCAGTTCTTC. Protein: CANRRAGGQGEQFF.

V is TRBV28 and J is TRBJ2-3; D ambiguous. Looked up from germline, CDR1 is MDHEN and CDR2 is SYDVKM. Trimming shortened V by 5 bases and J by 4 bases, and 10 bases separated the two germline ends. This CDR3 has 13 residues. The DNA of the CDR3 is TGTGCCAGCAGTCCCCGCATTGCAGATACGCAGTATTTT. It encodes CASSPRIADTQYF.

V gene TRBV20-1 combines with J gene TRBJ2-3; no clear D gene. The germline V gene encodes CDR1 DFQATT and CDR2 SNEGSKA (reference sequence). The length of the CDR3 is 13 residues. Trimming stripped 6 bases from V and 2 bases from J, with 12 bases between. The CDR3 bases are TGCAGTGCCAATTTAGGAACCACAGATACGCAGTATTTT. Its protein product is CSANLGTTDTQYF.

Turning to this clonotype: The junction differs from germline at one of its ends, possibly a read error. The rearrangement uses TRBV6-5 and TRBJ2-1; possible D gene TRBD1, 5 bases. The CDR3 contains 17 residues. Germline V gene lookup returns CDR1 MNHEY and CDR2 SVGAGI. CDR3 amino acids: CASSYSVRRANPNEQFF. CDR3 coding DNA: TGTGCCAGTAGTTACTCGGTTCGCAGGGCCAATCCCAATGAGCAGTTCTTC.

The gene calls are TRBV6-1 and TRBJ1-2; 7 bases agree with TRBD1. The germline CDR1 and CDR2 sequences are MNHNS and SASEGT. Trimming at V came to 3 bases and at J to 0 bases, leaving 7 bases not matched to a gene. The length of the CDR3 is 16 residues. The chain's CDR3 is CASSDRGGRANYGYTF. The CDR3 region has the DNA TGTGCCAGCAGTGACAGGGGGGGGCGAGCTAACTATGGCTACACCTTC.

CDR3 protein: CASSLIPGTDIYNSPLHF. The CDR3, as DNA: TGCGCCAGCAGCCTAATCCCGGGGACAGACATTTATAATTCACCCCTCCACTTT. The chain joins TRBV4-1 to TRBJ1-6; 7 bases are a match to TRBD1. The CDR3 is 18 amino acids. Germline CDR1 and CDR2: MGHRA and YSYEKL. The J segment lost 4 bases and the V segment lost 4 bases, leaving 13 bases of the junction unmatched.

This clonotype showed up just a few times. V and J are TRBV6-4 and TRBJ2-3; TRBD2 matches at 15 bases. CDR1 MRHNA and CDR2 SNTAGT come from the germline V gene. The CDR3 loop spans 15 amino acids. V trimming: 5 bases; J trimming: 6 bases; junction bases outside the gene matches: 3. The CDR3 DNA reads as TGTGCCAGCAGTACGGGACTAGCGGGGGGCGATACGCAGTATTTT. Protein product: CASSTGLAGGDTQYF.

This clonotype was seen only a few times. The genes are TRBV20-1 and TRBJ2-3, with 7 bases matching TRBD1. The V and J ends lost 1 base and 0 bases, in that order; junction bases with no gene match: 7. This CDR3 contains 16 residues. Germline CDR1 DFQATT, CDR2 SNEGSKA (reference sequence). The CDR3: CSARVNRGPSTDTQYF. As DNA, the CDR3 is TGCAGTGCTAGAGTGAACAGGGGACCTAGCACAGATACGCAGTATTTT.